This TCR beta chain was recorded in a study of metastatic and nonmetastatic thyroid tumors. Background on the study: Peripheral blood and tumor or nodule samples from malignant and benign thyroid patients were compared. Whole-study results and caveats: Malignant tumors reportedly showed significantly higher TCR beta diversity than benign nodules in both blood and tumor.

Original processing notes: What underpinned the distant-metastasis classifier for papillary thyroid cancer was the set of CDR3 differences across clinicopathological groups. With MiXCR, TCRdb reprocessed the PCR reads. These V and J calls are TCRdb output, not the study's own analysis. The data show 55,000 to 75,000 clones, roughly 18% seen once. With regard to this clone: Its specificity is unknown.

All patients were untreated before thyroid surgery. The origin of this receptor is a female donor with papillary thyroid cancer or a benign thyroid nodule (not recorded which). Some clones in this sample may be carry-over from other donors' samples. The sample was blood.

This CDR3 is CASSQEVIWDSPLHF. The CDR3 DNA reads TGCGCCAGCAGCCAAGAGGTCATCTGGGATTCACCCCTCCACTTT. J is TRBJ1-6 and V is TRBV4-1, with D uncertain. Trimming cost V 0 bases and J 8 bases, with 11 bases left between them. CDR1 and CDR2 (germline): MGHRA, YSYEKL. The CDR3 is made up of 15 amino acids.